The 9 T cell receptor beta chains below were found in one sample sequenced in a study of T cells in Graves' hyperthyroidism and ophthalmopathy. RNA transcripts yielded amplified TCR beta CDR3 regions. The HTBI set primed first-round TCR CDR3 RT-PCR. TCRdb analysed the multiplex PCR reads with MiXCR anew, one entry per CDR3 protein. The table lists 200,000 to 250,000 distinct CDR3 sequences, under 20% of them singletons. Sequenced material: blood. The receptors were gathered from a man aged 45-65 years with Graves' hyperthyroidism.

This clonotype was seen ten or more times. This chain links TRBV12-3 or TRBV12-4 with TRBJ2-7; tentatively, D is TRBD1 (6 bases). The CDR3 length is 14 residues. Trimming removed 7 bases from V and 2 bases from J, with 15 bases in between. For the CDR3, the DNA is TGTGCCAGCACTCTACCTCGGACAGCCTACGAGCAGTACTTC. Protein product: CASTLPRTAYEQYF.

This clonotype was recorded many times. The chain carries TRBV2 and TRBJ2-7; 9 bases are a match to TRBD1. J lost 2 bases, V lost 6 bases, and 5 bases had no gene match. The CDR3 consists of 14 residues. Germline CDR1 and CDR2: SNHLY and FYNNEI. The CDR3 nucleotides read TGTGCCAGCAGAGGGGACAGGGAGACCTACGAGCAGTACTTC. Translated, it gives CASRGDRETYEQYF.

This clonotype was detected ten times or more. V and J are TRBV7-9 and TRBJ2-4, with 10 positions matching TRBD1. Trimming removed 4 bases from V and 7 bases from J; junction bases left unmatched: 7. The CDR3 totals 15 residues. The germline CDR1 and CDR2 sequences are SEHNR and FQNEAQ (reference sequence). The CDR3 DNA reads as TGTGCCAGCAGCTCACCGGGACAGGGGTTGAACATTCAGTACTTC. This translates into CASSSPGQGLNIQYF.

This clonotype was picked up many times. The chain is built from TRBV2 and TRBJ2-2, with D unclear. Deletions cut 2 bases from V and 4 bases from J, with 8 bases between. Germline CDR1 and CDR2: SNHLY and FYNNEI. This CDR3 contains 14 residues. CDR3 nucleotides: TGTGCCAGCAGTGAAAACAGCCCCACCGGGGAGCTGTTTTTT. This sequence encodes CASSENSPTGELFF.

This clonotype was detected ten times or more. The CDR3 loop reads CASSESRTSGRGAYEQYF. CDR3 DNA sequence: TGCGCCAGCAGTGAAAGTAGGACTAGCGGTAGGGGGGCCTACGAGCAGTACTTC. The genes are TRBV10-2 and TRBJ2-7, with 10 bases identical to TRBD2. J lost 2 bases, V lost 3 bases, and 13 bases had no gene match. This CDR3 is 18 amino acids long. The germline V gene encodes CDR1 WSHSY and CDR2 SAAADI.

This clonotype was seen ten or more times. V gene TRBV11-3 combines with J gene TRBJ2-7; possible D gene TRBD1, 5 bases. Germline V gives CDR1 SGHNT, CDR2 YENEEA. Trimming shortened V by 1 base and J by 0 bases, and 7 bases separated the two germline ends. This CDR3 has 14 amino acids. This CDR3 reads CASSLVRDSYEQYF. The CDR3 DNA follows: TGTGCCAGCAGCTTAGTCAGGGACTCCTACGAGCAGTACTTC.

The CDR3 region is CASRSLIRVNNSPLHF. For the CDR3, the DNA is TGTGCCAGTAGGTCACTCATCCGGGTGAATAATTCACCCCTCCACTTT. The chain carries TRBV19 and TRBJ1-6, with no clear D. CDR1 LNHDA and CDR2 SQIVND come from the germline V gene (reference sequence). The length of the CDR3 is 16 residues. Trimming took off 6 bases at V and 5 bases at J, with 17 bases between the two ends.

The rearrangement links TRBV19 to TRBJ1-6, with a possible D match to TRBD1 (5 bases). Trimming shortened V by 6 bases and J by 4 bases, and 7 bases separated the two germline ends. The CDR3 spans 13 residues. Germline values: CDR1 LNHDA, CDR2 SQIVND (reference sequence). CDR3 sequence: CASRQVYNSPLHF. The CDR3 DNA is TGTGCCAGTAGACAGGTTTATAATTCACCCCTCCACTTT.

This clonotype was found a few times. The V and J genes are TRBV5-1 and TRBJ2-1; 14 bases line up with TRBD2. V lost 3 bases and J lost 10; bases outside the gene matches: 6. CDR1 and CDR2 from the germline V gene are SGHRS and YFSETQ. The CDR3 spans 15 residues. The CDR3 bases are TGCGCCAGCAGCTCGACTAGCGGGAGGGCGGGCGAGCAGTTCTTC. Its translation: CASSSTSGRAGEQFF.